The 16 T cell receptor beta chains listed next were all sequenced from one sample in a study of neoadjuvant anti-PD-1 for oral cavity cancer. Time point here: after neoadjuvant nivolumab, at surgical resection. Clones were sequenced by immunoSEQ multiplex PCR, and TCRdb holds only the in-frame ones, with some missing. This table holds 20,000 to 25,000 clones, more than 40% found once. The specimen was tumor tissue, collected after nivolumab (anti-PD-1) treatment. These receptors originate from a person aged 35 to 85 with oral cavity squamous cell carcinoma.

The chain has TRBV29-1 and TRBJ2-7; 8 positions match TRBD1. The V gene end was trimmed by 5 bases and the J gene end by 2 bases; junction bases not matched to a gene: 2. Germline V CDR1 and CDR2: SQVTM, ANQGSEA. This CDR3 is built from 12 residues. CDR3 sequence (DNA): TGCAGCGTTCGGACAGGGACCTACGAGCAGTACTTC. Translated, it gives CSVRTGTYEQYF.

The gene calls are TRBV7-2 and TRBJ2-7; D may be TRBD1 (6 bases). This CDR3 spans 15 amino acids. Looked up from germline, CDR1 is SGHTA and CDR2 is FQGNSA. The ends were cut back, 1 base at V and 5 bases at J, with 15 bases in the middle. The CDR3 reads CASSLDDRPGHEQYF. CDR3 sequence (DNA): TGTGCCAGCAGCTTAGATGACAGGCCGGGCCACGAGCAGTACTTC.

This chain uses TRBV18 with TRBJ2-7; D unresolved. The CDR3 consists of 15 residues. V lost 3 bases to trimming and J lost 3 bases, with 15 bases between them. CDR1 and CDR2 (germline): KGHSH, LQKENI. CDR3 in amino acids: CASSPEDVGGYEQYF. The CDR3 DNA follows: TGTGCCAGCTCACCCGAGGACGTAGGTGGCTACGAGCAGTACTTC.

The rearrangement joins TRBV4-1 to TRBJ1-4, with D hard to call. CDR3 size: 16 residues. The germline CDR1 and CDR2 sequences are MGHRA and YSYEKL. V was shortened by 1 base and J by 3 bases, with 12 bases between the two germline ends. CDR3 coding DNA: TGCGCCAGCAGCCAAGGGCACGTCTCACCTAATGAAAAACTGTTTTTT. Its translation: CASSQGHVSPNEKLFF.

V usage is TRBV7-8 and J usage is TRBJ2-3; D might be TRBD1 (6 bases). The CDR3 runs 16 residues. Trimming cost V 5 bases and J 1 base, with 16 bases left between them. Germline V lookup: CDR1 SGHVS, CDR2 FQNEAQ. CDR3 bases: TGTGCCAGCAGCCCCCGCTCCAGGACAGGCACAGATACGCAGTATTTT. It translates to CASSPRSRTGTDTQYF.

The rearrangement uses TRBV6-5 and TRBJ1-6, with TRBD1 matching over 8 bases. Germline loops: CDR1 MNHEY, CDR2 SVGAGI. The CDR3 is 16 residues long. V lost 4 bases to trimming and J lost 3 bases; unmatched junction nucleotides: 5. Here the CDR3 DNA reads TGTGCCAGCAGTTGGACCAGGGGGCTCTATAATTCACCCCTCCACTTT. Its protein is CASSWTRGLYNSPLHF.

V is TRBV7-9 and J is TRBJ2-1; 8 nucleotides line up with TRBD1. From germline, CDR1 is SEHNR and CDR2 FQNEAQ (reference sequence). The ends lost 3 bases at V and 12 bases at J; junction bases unmatched: 13. The CDR3 runs 15 residues. CDR3 sequence reads: CASSLDIGQGSRQFF. The CDR3 DNA reads as TGTGCCAGCAGCTTGGACATCGGACAGGGATCGAGGCAGTTCTTC.

The J gene is TRBJ2-7, the V gene TRBV6-6; D may be TRBD2 (6 bases). Between the trimmed V and J ends, which lost 8 bases and 3 bases, there was a span of 17 bases. Germline V gene data show CDR1 as MNHNY and CDR2 as SVGAGI (reference sequence). The CDR3 totals 14 residues. In DNA, the CDR3 is TGTGCCAGCGGAGACATAGGGAGGAACTACGAGCAGTACTTC. It codes for CASGDIGRNYEQYF.

This clone was detected a few times. The rearrangement uses TRBV19 and TRBJ1-6, with a weak D call TRBD1 (6 bases). This CDR3 is built from 16 residues. V was cut by 7 bases and J by 0 bases, with 13 bases left in between. The germline gives CDR1 LNHDA, CDR2 SQIVND (reference sequence). This CDR3 is CASNNRVGSYNSPLHF. As DNA, the CDR3 is TGTGCCAGTAACAACAGGGTTGGCTCCTATAATTCACCCCTCCACTTT. Drawing the rest from reference TRBV19 and TRBJ1-6, the complete variable domain is DGGITQSPKYLFRKEGQNVTLSCEQNLNHDAMYWYRQDPGQGLRLIYYSQIVNDFQKGDIAEGYSVSREKKESFPLTVTSAQKNPTAFYLCASNNRVGSYNSPLHFGNGTRLTVT.

This clone has just a few counts. The V gene is TRBV19, the J gene TRBJ2-7; the match to TRBD1 covers 9 bases. The germline V gene encodes CDR1 LNHDA and CDR2 SQIVND (reference sequence). The trim removed 5 bases at V and 4 bases at J, leaving 15 bases unmatched. The CDR3 is 17 amino acids. For the CDR3, the DNA is TGTGCCAGTAGTGCCCCCTCCGGGACAGGGCAGCTGTACGAGCAGTACTTC. Its translation is CASSAPSGTGQLYEQYF. The entire variable domain, with the rest obtained from reference TRBV19 and TRBJ2-7, is as follows: DGGITQSPKYLFRKEGQNVTLSCEQNLNHDAMYWYRQDPGQGLRLIYYSQIVNDFQKGDIAEGYSVSREKKESFPLTVTSAQKNPTAFYLCASSAPSGTGQLYEQYFGPGTRLTVT.

This CDR3 reads CASSLESWTGDDGYTF. CDR3 sequence (DNA): TGCGCCAGCAGCTTGGAGTCTTGGACAGGGGATGACGGCTACACCTTC. The V gene is TRBV5-1, the J gene TRBJ1-2; 9 bases line up with TRBD1. Per germline, CDR1 SGHRS and CDR2 YFSETQ. V trimming: 0 bases; J trimming: 8 bases; junction bases outside the gene matches: 11. The CDR3 has 16 amino acids. Combining the CDR3 with reference TRBV5-1 and TRBJ1-2 gives the whole variable domain KAGVTQTPRYLIKTRGQQVTLSCSPISGHRSVSWYQQTPGQGLQFLFEYFSETQRNKGNFPGRFSGRQFSNSRSEMNVSTLELGDSALYLCASSLESWTGDDGYTFGSGTRLTVV.

V and J are TRBV10-3 and TRBJ1-1, with a possible D match to TRBD1 (5 bases). V dropped 7 bases and J dropped 1 base, with 10 bases sitting between them. CDR3 length: 13 residues. From germline, CDR1 is ENHRY and CDR2 SYGVKD. The CDR3 reads CAINRGSNTEAFF. CDR3 in DNA: TGTGCCATCAATCGGGGGTCGAACACTGAAGCTTTCTTT.

This clone turned up a few times. This chain joins TRBV2 and TRBJ1-2; D is ambiguous. Trimming cost V 3 bases and J 3 bases, with 8 bases left between them. Germline assignment: CDR1 SNHLY and CDR2 FYNNEI. The CDR3 runs 13 residues. The DNA for the CDR3 is TGTGCCAGCAGTGATGGCCGTTACTATGGCTACACCTTC. Translating gives CASSDGRYYGYTF.

The rearrangement uses TRBV11-2 and TRBJ2-1; TRBD1 aligns across 9 bases. The ends lost 0 bases at V and 9 bases at J; junction bases unmatched: 9. Germline V CDR1 and CDR2: SGHAT, FQNNGV. There are 16 residues in the CDR3. The CDR3 sequence is CASSLDPGDRVGEQFF. CDR3 DNA sequence: TGTGCCAGCAGCTTAGATCCCGGGGACAGGGTTGGTGAGCAGTTCTTC.

This clone counts as medium-sized (0.01 to 0.1%). The genes are TRBV19 and TRBJ1-1, with a tentative D call TRBD1 (5 bases). V lost 5 bases to trimming and J lost 5 bases, with 15 bases between them. Germline V gives CDR1 LNHDA, CDR2 SQIVND (reference sequence). The CDR3 length is 14 residues. In nucleotides, the CDR3 is TGTGCCAGTAGTGCCGGGACCCCTGGAACTGAAGCTTTCTTT. Amino acids: CASSAGTPGTEAFF.

This clone was recorded once. This rearrangement joins TRBV13 to TRBJ2-7; 8 nucleotides match TRBD1. The CDR3 spans 14 residues. Germline V lookup: CDR1 PRHDT, CDR2 FYEKMQ (reference sequence). After removal of 2 bases from V and 5 bases from J, the junction contained 5 bases not matched to a gene. CDR3 sequence (DNA): TGTGCCAGCAGCTTAAGGACAGGGTTCGACGAGCAGTACTTC. Residues: CASSLRTGFDEQYF.